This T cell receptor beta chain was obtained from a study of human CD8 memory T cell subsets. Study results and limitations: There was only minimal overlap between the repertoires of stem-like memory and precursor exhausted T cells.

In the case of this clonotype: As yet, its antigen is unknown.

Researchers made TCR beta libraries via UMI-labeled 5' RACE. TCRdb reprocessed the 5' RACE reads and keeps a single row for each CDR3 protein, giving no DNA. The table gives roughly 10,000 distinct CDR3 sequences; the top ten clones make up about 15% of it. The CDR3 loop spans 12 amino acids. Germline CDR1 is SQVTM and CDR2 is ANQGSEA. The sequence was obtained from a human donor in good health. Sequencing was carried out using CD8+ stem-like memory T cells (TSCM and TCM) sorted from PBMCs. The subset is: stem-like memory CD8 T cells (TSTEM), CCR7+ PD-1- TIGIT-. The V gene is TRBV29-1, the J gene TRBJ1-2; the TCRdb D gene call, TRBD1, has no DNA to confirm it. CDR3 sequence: CSVEKGGSGYTF.